What follows is one TCR beta chain and its context. Its antigen remains unknown. This sample is drawn from a study of cytomegalovirus exposure and HLA in healthy donors. Whole-study results and caveats: Later analysis showed TCR association rates varying by HLA locus, highest for DRB1 and lowest for HLA-C.

V was clipped by 1 base and J by 12 bases, with 10 bases between them. The germline V gene has CDR1 LNHDA and CDR2 SQIVND (reference sequence). The CDR3 is made up of 12 amino acids. With 60 Vbeta and 13 Jbeta primers, the PCR was carried out. Measured with immunoSEQ multiplex PCR; TCRdb has only the in-frame clones, and not every one. The repertoire holds about 150,000 clones, with approximately 84% as singletons. This chain uses TRBV19 with TRBJ2-1; perhaps TRBD1 as D (5 bases). The TCR originated in a man younger than 45 in good health and CMV-seropositive. The sample was PBMCs. The CDR3 region is CASSIAIDRQFF. The DNA for the CDR3 is TGTGCCAGTAGTATAGCAATCGACAGGCAGTTCTTC.